The 26 T cell receptor beta chains reported below all come from one sample, sequenced in a study of CD8 T cells in ankylosing spondylitis. MiXCR, run by TCRdb on the 5' RACE reads, gives a single entry per CDR3 protein. The sample records a few hundred thousand distinct CDR3 sequences, about a sixth being singletons. Sequencing was performed on blood, either unsorted or a sorted T cell fraction (not recorded which). Source of these receptors: a male donor with ankylosing spondylitis or in good health (not recorded which).

This sequence joins TRBV5-1 and TRBJ2-7; 9 bases are a match to TRBD2. This CDR3 has 15 amino acids. V gave up 0 bases and J gave up 3 bases; unmatched junction bases: 4. The germline V gene has CDR1 SGHRS and CDR2 YFSETQ. CDR3 sequence (DNA): TGCGCCAGCAGCTTGGAGGCGGGAGGGGTCTACGAGCAGTACTTC. It encodes CASSLEAGGVYEQYF.

Many counts were recorded for this clonotype. The CDR3 bases are TGCAGCGTTGAAACTACCTACGAGCAGTACTTC. Its protein is CSVETTYEQYF. The chain joins TRBV29-1 to TRBJ2-7; D not certain. The V and J ends lost 2 bases and 2 bases respectively, with 4 bases between them. CDR1 is SQVTM, CDR2 ANQGSEA, per germline. The CDR3 sequence is 11 residues long.

The CDR3 coding sequence is TGCGCCAGCAGCCAAGAAGCCAGGAGCACAGATACGCAGTATTTT. Translation: CASSQEARSTDTQYF. V usage is TRBV4-1 and J usage is TRBJ2-3, with D hard to call. Trimming removed 0 bases from V and 0 bases from J, with 7 bases in between. Germline CDR1 MGHRA, CDR2 YSYEKL. The CDR3 is made up of 15 amino acids.

The rearrangement links TRBV10-3 to TRBJ2-1; 9 positions agree with TRBD2. The V segment lost 10 bases and the J segment 2 bases; nucleotides outside the gene matches: 3. This CDR3 is built from 13 residues. From germline, CDR1 is ENHRY and CDR2 SYGVKD. The CDR3 DNA sequence: TGTGCCACCGCGGGGGGGACCTACAATGAGCAGTTCTTC. This encodes CATAGGTYNEQFF.

This chain links TRBV4-2 with TRBJ2-2, with 11 bases that match TRBD2. The germline V gene encodes CDR1 LGHNA and CDR2 YNFKEQ. J lost 8 bases, V lost 1 base, and 15 bases had no gene match. This CDR3 has 19 residues. CDR3 residues: CASSQASTSGSYFRGELFF. For the CDR3, the DNA is TGTGCCAGCAGCCAAGCATCCACTAGCGGGAGTTACTTTAGGGGGGAGCTGTTTTTT.

The chain couples TRBV15 to TRBJ1-3; TRBD1 is a possible D gene (6 bases). The ends were cut back, 3 bases at V and 0 bases at J, with 9 bases in the middle. Germline V CDR1 and CDR2: LNHNV, YYDKDF (reference sequence). The CDR3 runs 15 residues. Here the CDR3 reads CATSSNRASGNTIYF. CDR3 coding DNA: TGTGCCACCAGCAGTAACAGGGCCTCTGGAAACACCATATATTTT.

The J gene is TRBJ2-2, the V gene TRBV4-1, with TRBD1 identical over 7 bases. Unmatched junction bases numbered 8, after V lost 0 bases and J lost 1 base. The CDR3 extends over 18 amino acids. Germline-derived CDR1 and CDR2 are MGHRA and YSYEKL. The CDR3 region is CASSQERVGTENTGELFF. The CDR3 nucleotides read TGCGCCAGCAGCCAAGAAAGAGTAGGGACAGAGAACACCGGGGAGCTGTTTTTT.

This clonotype was detected a few times. The genes are TRBV5-6 and TRBJ2-1, with TRBD2 matching over 12 bases. The CDR3 consists of 16 residues. CDR1 is SGHDT, CDR2 YYEEEE, per germline. Unmatched junction bases numbered 11, after V lost 3 bases and J lost 10 bases. CDR3 in amino acids: CASSYSTSGRLNEQFF. CDR3 sequence (DNA): TGTGCCAGCAGCTACTCGACTAGCGGGAGATTGAACGAGCAGTTCTTC. The full variable domain, in which reference TRBV5-6 and TRBJ2-1 provide the parts outside the CDR3, is DAGVTQSPTHLIKTRGQQVTLRCSPKSGHDTVSWYQQALGQGPQFIFQYYEEEERQRGNFPDRFSGHQFPNYSSELNVNALLLGDSALYLCASSYSTSGRLNEQFFGPGTRLTVL.

Ten or more counts support this clonotype. The chain is built from TRBV27 and TRBJ2-7; weak D call: TRBD2 (5 bases). Trimming pared 1 base from V and 2 bases from J, leaving 15 bases between. The germline V gene encodes CDR1 MNHEY and CDR2 SMNVEV (reference sequence). CDR3 size: 16 residues. The CDR3 DNA is TGTGCCAGCAGTTTATTCTTGGGAGACGGAGCCTACGAGCAGTACTTC. Amino acids: CASSLFLGDGAYEQYF.

CDR3 loop: CSARALAGGSYEQYF. In nucleotides, the CDR3 is TGCAGTGCTAGAGCTCTAGCGGGAGGAAGCTACGAGCAGTACTTC. The chain uses TRBV20-1 and TRBJ2-7; TRBD2 matches 11 bases. Germline V gives CDR1 DFQATT, CDR2 SNEGSKA (reference sequence). The J segment lost 3 bases and the V segment lost 1 base, leaving 5 bases of the junction unmatched. The CDR3 is 15 amino acids.

The chain uses TRBV21-1 and TRBJ1-1; TRBD1 is the table's D call, not checked against the DNA. TRBV21-1 is deemed a pseudogene. The CDR3 covers 14 residues. CDR3 residues: CASYRESPESLAFF. Written as DNA, the CDR3 is TGTGCCAGCTACAGGGAAAGTCCGGAATCGTTGGCTTTCTTT.

The chain employs TRBV5-1 and TRBJ2-7; D is possibly TRBD2 (6 bases). CDR3 length equals 15 residues. V was cut by 0 bases and J by 2 bases, with 12 bases left in between. In germline, CDR1 is SGHRS, CDR2 YFSETQ. The CDR3 sequence: CASSLAGSSTYEQYF. CDR3 sequence (DNA): TGCGCCAGCAGCTTGGCCGGGAGCTCCACCTACGAGCAGTACTTC.

This clonotype was observed at least ten times. The chain joins TRBV4-1 to TRBJ2-2; 9 bases align to TRBD2. Germline CDR1 and CDR2: MGHRA and YSYEKL. V was clipped by 0 bases and J by 6 bases; unmatched bases: 8. This CDR3 contains 17 residues. Here the CDR3 DNA reads TGCGCCAGCAGCCAAGAAGGTAGCGGGAGTGTCGCCGGGGAGCTGTTTTTT. It codes for CASSQEGSGSVAGELFF.

The sample holds a few counts of this clonotype. The chain is built from TRBV6-5 and TRBJ2-1, with TRBD2 matching 11 bases. The CDR3 runs to 16 residues. CDR1 is MNHEY and CDR2 is SVGAGI in the germline V gene. The V and J ends lost 1 base and 8 bases, in that order; junction bases with no gene match: 7. The CDR3 protein is CASSYLVAGGKDEQFF. For the CDR3, the DNA is TGTGCCAGCAGTTACTTAGTAGCGGGAGGGAAGGATGAGCAGTTCTTC.

This chain connects TRBV29-1 to TRBJ2-7; D is undetermined. Deletions cut 3 bases from V and 7 bases from J, with 13 bases between. The CDR3 runs to 12 residues. CDR1 is SQVTM, CDR2 ANQGSEA, per germline. CDR3 bases: TGCAGCGTTGAGGTTCTCCCCGGGGAGCAGTACTTC. Translating it yields CSVEVLPGEQYF.

This clonotype came up a few times. V gene TRBV5-6 combines with J gene TRBJ1-5, with D perhaps TRBD1 (5 bases). The V gene lost 4 bases and the J gene lost 7 bases, with 18 bases spanning the gap. This CDR3 has 15 residues. Germline assignment: CDR1 SGHDT and CDR2 YYEEEE. DNA of the CDR3: TGTGCCAGCAGCCCTGGGAAGGGGCGCCTGCAGCCCCAGCATTTT. It is translated as CASSPGKGRLQPQHF.

The chain carries TRBV4-1 and TRBJ2-4, with 8 bases aligning to TRBD2. The CDR3 extends over 18 amino acids. Germline values: CDR1 MGHRA, CDR2 YSYEKL. Germline trimming cut 5 bases from V and 1 base from J; bases unmatched to any gene: 13. CDR3 amino acids: CASSVGGRISRAKNIQYF. The CDR3 DNA sequence: TGCGCCAGCAGCGTTGGCGGGAGGATAAGTCGGGCCAAAAACATTCAGTACTTC.

This clonotype was found a few times. CDR3 protein: CASSALTSASTDTQYF. The CDR3 DNA reads as TGTGCCAGCAGTGCGCTGACTAGCGCTAGCACAGATACGCAGTATTTT. The chain has TRBV6-1 and TRBJ2-3, with 8 positions matching TRBD2. Germline V gene sequence: CDR1 MNHNS, CDR2 SASEGT. V was pared by 4 bases and J by 0 bases, with 6 bases of the junction left unmatched. The CDR3 loop spans 16 amino acids.

This clonotype was counted only a few times. The rearrangement joins TRBV29-1 to TRBJ2-7, with 9 bases aligning to TRBD2. CDR3 length: 14 amino acids. Germline V gives CDR1 SQVTM, CDR2 ANQGSEA. With 4 bases clipped from V and 3 bases from J, the junction kept 7 bases outside the gene matches. CDR3 sequence: CSVGSSGVDYEQYF. The CDR3 bases are TGCAGCGTTGGATCTAGCGGGGTGGACTACGAGCAGTACTTC.

This clonotype was seen many times. The V gene is TRBV10-3, the J gene TRBJ2-7; 9 nucleotides match TRBD2. The CDR3 is made up of 14 amino acids. V dropped 3 bases and J dropped 2; count of bases not matched to a gene: 2. Germline-derived CDR1 and CDR2 are ENHRY and SYGVKD. The CDR3 nucleotides read TGTGCCATCAGTGAATTAGCGGGAGCCTACGAGCAGTACTTC. Amino acid sequence: CAISELAGAYEQYF.

Only a few counts were recorded for this clonotype. The chain couples TRBV27 to TRBJ2-7; D possibly corresponds to TRBD1 (6 bases). Looked up from germline, CDR1 is MNHEY and CDR2 is SMNVEV (reference sequence). The V end was cut by 3 bases, the J end by 2 bases, with 14 bases between. The CDR3 is 15 residues long. The CDR3 DNA reads TGTGCCAGCAGTTTTTACCGGGACACGCCCTACGAGCAGTACTTC. Protein product: CASSFYRDTPYEQYF.

This chain links TRBV29-1 with TRBJ1-1; TRBD1 might be the D (5 bases). The V gene lost 7 bases and the J gene lost 2 bases, with 11 bases spanning the gap. The V gene's germline CDR1 is SQVTM and CDR2 ANQGSEA. The CDR3 is made up of 12 amino acids. The chain's CDR3 is CSAQGANTEAFF. The CDR3 bases are TGCAGCGCTCAGGGAGCAAACACTGAAGCTTTCTTT.

This clonotype was seen only a few times. The chain recombines TRBV29-1 with TRBJ1-2; a weak D match, TRBD1 (6 bases). The CDR3 is 12 amino acids. V dropped 1 base and J dropped 7 bases, with 10 bases sitting between them. Germline V gene sequence: CDR1 SQVTM, CDR2 ANQGSEA. The CDR3: CSVEGDKAGYTF. CDR3 sequence (DNA): TGCAGCGTTGAAGGGGACAAGGCTGGCTACACCTTC. Full variable domain (remainder filled in from reference TRBV29-1 and TRBJ1-2): SAVISQKPSRDICQRGTSLTIQCQVDSQVTMMFWYRQQPGQSLTLIATANQGSEATYESGFVIDKFPISRPNLTFSTLTVSNMSPEDSSIYLCSVEGDKAGYTFGSGTRLTVV.

This clonotype was seen repeatedly, ten times or more. V is TRBV20-1 and J is TRBJ2-2, with 10 bases aligning to TRBD2. The ends lost 0 bases at V and 3 bases at J; junction bases unmatched: 13. CDR1 and CDR2 (germline): DFQATT, SNEGSKA (reference sequence). This CDR3 is built from 19 residues. The CDR3 bases are TGCAGTGCTAGAGATCGACTAGCGGGTCCCGCCTTCGACACCGGGGAGCTGTTTTTT. This gives the protein CSARDRLAGPAFDTGELFF.

The rearrangement joins TRBV27 to TRBJ2-1, with a possible D match to TRBD2 (5 bases). V was clipped by 5 bases and J by 5 bases, with 10 bases between them. CDR1 and CDR2 (germline): MNHEY, SMNVEV (reference sequence). The CDR3 totals 13 residues. CDR3 nucleotide sequence: TGTGCCAGCAGTGTTACTAGTAACAATGAGCAGTTCTTC. Protein: CASSVTSNNEQFF.

This clonotype was seen ten or more times. The chain has TRBV5-1 and TRBJ2-1; D is possibly TRBD1 or TRBD2 (5 bases each). The germline V gene has CDR1 SGHRS and CDR2 YFSETQ. This CDR3 comprises 13 residues. Trimming cost V 0 bases and J 10 bases, with 11 bases left between them. The DNA for the CDR3 is TGCGCCAGCAGCTTGGCCGGGACGGCGGAGCAGTTCTTC. This encodes CASSLAGTAEQFF.